This TCR beta chain emerged from a study of blood T cells in healthy people across ages. Study-level points and caveats: Percentage of naive T cells showed a strong correlation with TCR beta diversity. A greater number of naive CD4+ cells and higher diversity distinguished long-lived donors from aged donors.

This clonotype appeared a few times. The target antigen is unknown. Primed by a sample-barcoded 5' primer and a J-beta primer mix, a second PCR proceeded for roughly 6 to 12 cycles. TCRdb analysed the 5' RACE reads with MiXCR anew, one entry per CDR3 protein. Here the sample spans some 550,000 distinct CDR3 sequences, under 55% being singletons. The CDR3 runs to 13 residues. Germline assignment: CDR1 SGHTA and CDR2 FQGNSA. The V gene lost 2 bases and the J gene lost 2 bases, with 6 bases spanning the gap. The sample consisted of blood. The J gene is TRBJ2-5, the V gene TRBV7-2; D uncertain. The source of this sequence is a man at least 80 years old in good health. CDR3 sequence: CASSLLVQETQYF. As DNA, the CDR3 is TGTGCCAGCAGCTTACTAGTTCAAGAGACCCAGTACTTC.